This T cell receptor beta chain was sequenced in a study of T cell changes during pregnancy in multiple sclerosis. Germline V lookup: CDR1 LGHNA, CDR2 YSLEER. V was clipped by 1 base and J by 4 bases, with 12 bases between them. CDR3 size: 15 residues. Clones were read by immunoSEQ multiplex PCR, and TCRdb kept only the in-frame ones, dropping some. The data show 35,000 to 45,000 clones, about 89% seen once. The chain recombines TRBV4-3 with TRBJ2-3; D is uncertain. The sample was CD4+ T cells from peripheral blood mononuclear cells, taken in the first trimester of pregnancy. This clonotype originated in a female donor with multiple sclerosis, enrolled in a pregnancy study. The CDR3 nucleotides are TGCGCCAGCAGCCAAGGATCCCACACCTCAGATACGCAGTATTTT. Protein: CASSQGSHTSDTQYF.